The entry below describes one T cell receptor beta chain. At one boundary the junction diverges from the germline segment, which might be a read error. This entry is derived from a study of neoadjuvant nivolumab and ipilimumab in lung cancer. Method: immunoSEQ multiplex PCR; TCRdb's copy keeps in-frame clones and lacks some. The sample has some 50,000 clones; around nine tenths are singletons. Germline V CDR1 and CDR2: GTSNPN, SVGIG (reference sequence). The CDR3 extends over 12 amino acids. The chain recombines TRBV30 with TRBJ1-1; 9 positions match TRBD1. The sample was blood, taken before neoadjuvant nivolumab, alone or with ipilimumab. The receptor was isolated from an adult with non-small cell lung cancer. Some clones in this sample may be carry-over from other donors' samples. In DNA form, the CDR3 reads TGTGCCTGGAGCCCCGGGACAGGGCGGTTATATTGG. It translates to CAWSPGTGRLYW.